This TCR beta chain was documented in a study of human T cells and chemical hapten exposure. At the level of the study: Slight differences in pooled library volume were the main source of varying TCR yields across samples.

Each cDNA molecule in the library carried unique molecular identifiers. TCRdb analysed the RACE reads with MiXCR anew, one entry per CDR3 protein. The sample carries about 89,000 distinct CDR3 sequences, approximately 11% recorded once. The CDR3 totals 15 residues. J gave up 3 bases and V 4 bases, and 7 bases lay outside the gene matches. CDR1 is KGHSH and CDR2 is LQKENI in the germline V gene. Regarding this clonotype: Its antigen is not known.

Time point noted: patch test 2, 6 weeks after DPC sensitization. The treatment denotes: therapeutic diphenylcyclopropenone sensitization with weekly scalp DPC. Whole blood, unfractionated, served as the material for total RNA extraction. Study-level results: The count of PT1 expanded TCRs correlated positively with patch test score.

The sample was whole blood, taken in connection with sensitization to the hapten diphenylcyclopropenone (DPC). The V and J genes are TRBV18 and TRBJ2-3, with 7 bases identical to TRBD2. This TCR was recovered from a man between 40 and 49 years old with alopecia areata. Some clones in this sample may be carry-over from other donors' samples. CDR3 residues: CASSRDQRETDTQYF. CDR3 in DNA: TGTGCCAGCTCACGAGATCAGCGGGAAACAGATACGCAGTATTTT.